The rows below give T cell receptor beta chains drawn from one sample of a study of T cell responses to AZD1222 COVID-19 vaccine. Repertoires were generated with immunoSEQ multiplex PCR, while TCRdb's copy carries only in-frame clones and drops some. The repertoire consists of about 70,000 clones, with 84% occurring once and the leading ten covering roughly 10%. The specimen comprised peripheral blood, sampled on day 0 of AZD1222 vaccination. The receptors stem from an adult in good health. Both conserved end residues are part of each CDR3. D genes are given only for firm matches. Size is stated for part of the rows, as once, few or many counts, or as a class when the clone is expanded.

>TRBJ1-2|once|TRBD1|TRBV10-1
TGCGCCAGCCTCCTTCGAAGGGACAGAAGACAACCCTATGGCTACACCTTC
CASLLRRDRRQPYGYTF
>TRBJ1-3|-|-|TRBV5-4
TGTGCCAGCAGCTTGGGAGTCGGGGGGCGCGGAAACACCATATATTTT
CASSLGVGGRGNTIYF
>TRBJ2-7|-|-|TRBV6-5
TGTGCCAGCAGTTCCTACAGGACTCGCTACGAGCAGTACTTC
CASSSYRTRYEQYF
>TRBJ2-7|-|-|TRBV12-5
TGTGCTAGTGGTTTGGATTTGGGGAGCGAGCAGTACTTC
CASGLDLGSEQYF
>TRBJ1-2|-|TRBD1|TRBV27
TGTGCCAGCAGGGACAGGACCTATGGCTACACCTTC
CASRDRTYGYTF
>TRBJ2-1|-|-|TRBV3-1/TRBV3-2
TGTGCCAGCAGCCAGGTGGCAGGGTGGGATGAGCAGTTCTTC
CASSQVAGWDEQFF
>TRBJ2-1|few|TRBD2|TRBV7-9
TGTGCCAGCAGCCGCGGGGCGGGGGGTTACAATGAGCAGTTCTTC
CASSRGAGGYNEQFF
>TRBJ1-6|-|-|TRBV4-1
TGCGCCAGCAGCCAAGATGTAACGGGCCGCGAAAGCTCCTATAATTCACCCCTCCACTTT
CASSQDVTGRESSYNSPLHF
>TRBJ1-1|-|-|TRBV2
TGTGCCAGCAGAAGCCGAGGCGGAGGAATTGCGGCTTTCTTT
CASRSRGGGIAAFF
>TRBJ2-5|-|-|TRBV6-1
TGTGCCAGCAGTGAGGGAAAGGGCCAAGAGACCCAGTACTTC
CASSEGKGQETQYF
>TRBJ1-5|-|-|TRBV30
TGTGCCTGGAGTGTCTCCGGGACCCCAGGGCGACAGCCCCAGCATTTT
CAWSVSGTPGRQPQHF
>TRBJ1-3|-|-|TRBV5-4
TGTGCCAGCAGCTCGGACCGGAGCCCCTCTGGAAACACCATATATTTT
CASSSDRSPSGNTIYF
>TRBJ2-7|-|-|TRBV6-1
TGTGCCAGCAGTGATTTCCCAGGGTACGAGCAGTACTTC
CASSDFPGYEQYF
>TRBJ2-3|-|TRBD2|TRBV5-1
TGCGCCAGCAGCTTGAGGTCTAGCGGGGGGTCAGATACGCAGTATTTT
CASSLRSSGGSDTQYF
>TRBJ1-5|-|-|TRBV28
TGTGCCAGCACATCACCGGGGAAGCCCCAGCATTTT
CASTSPGKPQHF
>TRBJ1-6|-|-|TRBV7-6
TGTGCCAGCAGCTTAGAACGGGGTGCTGGGTCACCCCTCCACTTT
CASSLERGAGSPLHF
>TRBJ1-1|-|-|TRBV24-1
TGTGCCACCAGTGATAGGGACACTGAAGCTTTCTTT
CATSDRDTEAFF
>TRBJ1-4|-|TRBD1|TRBV7-6
TGTGCCAGCAGCACAACAGGGGTACGGGAAAAACTGTTTTTT
CASSTTGVREKLFF
>TRBJ1-5|-|TRBD1|TRBV4-1
TGCGCCAGCAGCCAAGATAGGCGACAGGGGGTTCAGCCCCAGCATTTT
CASSQDRRQGVQPQHF
>TRBJ1-2|-|-|TRBV10-3
TGTGCCATCAGTGAGGACAGGAACTATGGCTACACCTTC
CAISEDRNYGYTF
>TRBJ1-2|-|-|TRBV27
TGTGCCAGCAGGAGGATCATGAACTATGGCTACACCTTC
CASRRIMNYGYTF
>TRBJ2-2|-|-|TRBV19
TGTGCCAGTAGTGTATCAGGGGCGGTGCCCGGGGAGCTGTTTTTT
CASSVSGAVPGELFF
>TRBJ1-5|once|TRBD1|TRBV4-1
TGCGCCAGCAGCCATTCCCCCGTAGGGACAGAGGGTTATAGCAATCAGCCCCAGCATTTT
CASSHSPVGTEGYSNQPQHF
>TRBJ2-2|once|-|TRBV9
TGTGCCAGCAGCGTCGAGAACACCGGGGAGCTGTTTTTT
CASSVENTGELFF
>TRBJ2-7|few|-|TRBV9
TGTGCCAGCAGCGTAGAAGGCTGGGGGAGCGAGCAGTACTTC
CASSVEGWGSEQYF
>TRBJ1-6|-|-|TRBV7-9
TGTGCCAGCAGCTTAGGGCAGGGTCTCTCACCCCTCCACTTT
CASSLGQGLSPLHF
>TRBJ1-6|-|-|TRBV2
TGTGCCAGCACCCATAATAATTCACCCCTCCACTTT
CASTHNNSPLHF
>TRBJ1-2|-|TRBD1|TRBV5-1
TGCGCCAGCAGCTTGGCCGGGGGACAGGGGGCAATGGGAGGCTACACCTTC
CASSLAGGQGAMGGYTF
>TRBJ1-1|-|TRBD1|TRBV11-2
TGTGCCAGCAGCATACCGGGACAGACGAACACTGAAGCTTTCTTT
CASSIPGQTNTEAFF
>TRBJ1-1|-|-|TRBV18
TGTGCCAGCTCAACCGGGGAGAACACTGAAGCTTTCTTT
CASSTGENTEAFF
>TRBJ1-5|-|TRBD1|TRBV27
TGTGCCAGCAGTTCTGCCGGGACAGGGTCTAGTCAGCCCCAGCATTTT
CASSSAGTGSSQPQHF
>TRBJ1-5|-|-|TRBV6-5
TGTGCCAGCACCCCAACCGCGGCATCCCCTCAGCCCCAGCATTTT
CASTPTAASPQPQHF
>TRBJ2-2|-|TRBD1|TRBV7-3
TGTGCCAGCAGCCCCCGACAGGGGCGTCCCACAGGGGAGCTGTTTTTT
CASSPRQGRPTGELFF
>TRBJ1-4|few|-|TRBV27
TGTGCCAGCAGTCTCAAACAGGGCCGTATAGAAAAACTGTTTTTT
CASSLKQGRIEKLFF
>TRBJ1-2|-|-|TRBV27
TGTGCCAGCAGTTTATCGTCCCTGAACTTAAATGGCTACACCTTC
CASSLSSLNLNGYTF
>TRBJ2-1|-|-|TRBV5-1
TGCGCCAGCAGCTATTCCAACAGGGTAGGGAATGAGCAGTTCTTC
CASSYSNRVGNEQFF
>TRBJ1-5|medium-sized|-|TRBV5-8
TGTGCCAGCAGCTTGCTTGGCAGGGGCTCCTCTGGGCCCCAGCATTTT
CASSLLGRGSSGPQHF
>TRBJ2-7|-|-|TRBV5-6
TGTGCCAGCAGCCTCCGACGTGCCTACGAGCAGTACTTC
CASSLRRAYEQYF
>TRBJ2-5|-|TRBD1|TRBV28
TGTGTTCCGGGACAGGGAAGGGGAGAGACCCAGTACTTC
CVPGQGRGETQYF
>TRBJ1-1|-|-|TRBV12-3/TRBV12-4
TGTGCCAGCAGTTTGTTACAGGCAGCTTTCTTT
CASSLLQAAFF
>TRBJ1-5|-|-|TRBV28
TGTGCCACCCTCCCGCACGACAGGAGCAATCAGCCCCAGCATTTT
CATLPHDRSNQPQHF